This entry lists 29 T cell receptor beta chains sequenced from one sample in a study of neurological immune-mediated disorders. A single record per CDR3 protein comes from TCRdb applying MiXCR to the 5' RACE reads. The sample lists some 43,000 distinct CDR3 sequences; more than 2% were seen once. Sequenced: PBMCs. The receptors here all came from a man aged 25-40 years with multiple sclerosis.

This clonotype was observed many times. The genes are TRBV20-1 and TRBJ2-3; D unclear. CDR3 length equals 20 residues. CDR1 is DFQATT and CDR2 is SNEGSKA in the germline V gene (reference sequence). V lost 5 bases, J lost 0 bases, and 30 bases lay in between. The CDR3 DNA reads as TGCAGTGCTCTCTCCCCCTTTACGGCTAGGCTTGGTACTAGCACAGATACGCAGTATTTT. Translated, it gives CSALSPFTARLGTSTDTQYF.

There are a few counts of this clonotype. The rearrangement joins TRBV20-1 to TRBJ2-5; perhaps TRBD1 as D (5 bases). The CDR3 is 15 amino acids. Germline assignment: CDR1 DFQATT and CDR2 SNEGSKA (reference sequence). V shed 0 bases and J shed 4 bases, with 15 bases lying between them. In DNA, the CDR3 is TGCAGTGCTAGAGATCCCCAAGGGGCGGTAGAGACCCAGTACTTC. It yields the protein CSARDPQGAVETQYF.

This clonotype has ten or more counts. The CDR3 DNA is TGTGCCAGCAGTTTACGGCACGGCCCGAACACTGAAGCTTTCTTT. It specifies CASSLRHGPNTEAFF. The chain couples TRBV12-3 or TRBV12-4 to TRBJ1-1; D uncertain. With 2 bases removed from V and 1 base from J, the gap between germline ends came to 11 bases. There are 15 residues in the CDR3.

At least ten counts were recorded for this clonotype. J is TRBJ2-1 and V is TRBV6-2 or TRBV6-3; no reliable D call. CDR1 MNHEY and CDR2 SVGEGT come from the germline V gene. V was trimmed by 6 bases and J by 9 bases, leaving 15 bases between them. There are 13 residues in the CDR3. Written as DNA, the CDR3 is TGTGCCAGCAGCCAATTGAAGGTCGGTGAGCAGTTCTTC. As protein: CASSQLKVGEQFF.

This clonotype was found many times. The chain uses TRBV3-1 and TRBJ2-5; 7 nucleotides align to TRBD2. CDR3 length: 18 amino acids. V lost 0 bases to trimming and J lost 1 base; unmatched junction nucleotides: 11. Germline loops: CDR1 LGHDT, CDR2 YNNKEL (reference sequence). The CDR3 DNA is TGTGCCAGCAGCCAAGATCTAAATGAAGCGGGGCCCCAAGAGACCCAGTACTTC. Translated, it gives CASSQDLNEAGPQETQYF.

This clonotype was seen at least ten times. The CDR3 protein is CASSLELAPFGQYF. The CDR3 DNA sequence: TGTGCCAGCAGCTTAGAACTAGCCCCGTTCGGGCAGTACTTC. This chain joins TRBV7-8 and TRBJ2-7, with D possibly TRBD2 on 6 matching bases. Trimming took 1 base from V and 9 from J, leaving 16 bases between them. The CDR3 has 14 residues. The germline V gene has CDR1 SGHVS and CDR2 FQNEAQ.

This clonotype was detected many times. V is TRBV7-2 and J is TRBJ2-3, with D possibly matching TRBD2 (6 bases). CDR3 size: 12 residues. Trimming took 4 bases from V and 8 from J, leaving 10 bases between them. Germline V lookup: CDR1 SGHTA, CDR2 FQGNSA. Here the CDR3 reads CASSSISGTQYF. The CDR3 DNA is TGTGCCAGCAGCTCTATTAGCGGTACGCAGTATTTT.

This clonotype was observed at least ten times. The chain carries TRBV7-2 and TRBJ1-1, with a tentative D call TRBD1 (6 bases). V dropped 5 bases and J dropped 2 bases, with 12 bases sitting between them. The CDR3 is 14 residues long. Germline CDR1 SGHTA, CDR2 FQGNSA. CDR3 loop: CASSPQGLNTEAFF. The DNA for the CDR3 is TGTGCCAGCAGCCCACAGGGCCTCAACACTGAAGCTTTCTTT. Combining the CDR3 with reference TRBV7-2 and TRBJ1-1 gives the whole variable domain GAGVSQSPSNKVTEKGKDVELRCDPISGHTALYWYRQSLGQGLEFLIYFQGNSAPDKSGLPSDRFSAERTGGSVSTLTIQRTQQEDSAVYLCASSPQGLNTEAFFGQGTRLTVV.

The table lists this clonotype with many counts. The rearrangement uses TRBV7-9 and TRBJ1-1, with no clear D. V lost 1 base, J lost 3 bases, and 9 bases lay in between. The CDR3 spans 14 residues. The germline gives CDR1 SEHNR, CDR2 FQNEAQ (reference sequence). The DNA of the CDR3 is TGTGCCAGCAGCTTAGTCAGAGGGTACACTGAAGCTTTCTTT. Translating gives CASSLVRGYTEAFF.

The V and J genes are TRBV6-4 and TRBJ2-2; 10 nucleotides align to TRBD2. V lost 5 bases to trimming and J lost 5 bases; unmatched junction nucleotides: 5. There are 15 residues in the CDR3. Germline V gene lookup returns CDR1 MRHNA and CDR2 SNTAGT. In nucleotides, the CDR3 is TGTGCCAGCAGTCCTAGCGGGAGTCCGACCGGGGAGCTGTTTTTT. Encoded protein: CASSPSGSPTGELFF.

This clonotype was detected many times. The V gene is TRBV7-9, the J gene TRBJ1-1, with a weak D call TRBD1 (5 bases). Germline loops: CDR1 SEHNR, CDR2 FQNEAQ (reference sequence). This CDR3 has 13 residues. V lost 4 bases, J lost 6 bases, and 12 bases lay in between. DNA for the CDR3: TGTGCCAGCAGCTGGGGCGGAGGGCCTGAAGCTTTCTTT. Encoded protein: CASSWGGGPEAFF. Combining the CDR3 with reference TRBV7-9 and TRBJ1-1 gives the whole variable domain DTGVSQNPRHKITKRGQNVTFRCDPISEHNRLYWYRQTLGQGPEFLTYFQNEAQLEKSRLLSDRFSAERPKGSFSTLEIQRTEQGDSAMYLCASSWGGGPEAFFGQGTRLTVV.

The chain links TRBV19 to TRBJ2-3; a weak D match, TRBD2 (5 bases). Germline V lookup: CDR1 LNHDA, CDR2 SQIVND (reference sequence). Trimming stripped 9 bases from V and 5 bases from J, with 12 bases between. The CDR3 covers 12 residues. The DNA of the CDR3 is TGTGCCAGCCGAGGGAGTAAAGATACGCAGTATTTT. Protein sequence: CASRGSKDTQYF.

The chain recombines TRBV6-4 with TRBJ1-5, with D hard to call. V shed 6 bases and J shed 0 bases, with 6 bases lying between them. The CDR3 is made up of 13 amino acids. Germline V CDR1 and CDR2: MRHNA, SNTAGT. CDR3 loop: CASSEGSNQPQHF. The CDR3 DNA sequence: TGTGCCAGCAGCGAGGGTAGCAATCAGCCCCAGCATTTT.

Turning to this clonotype: No DNA is shown, since the ends of the CDR3 on it are uncertain; the CDR3 is the one TCRdb lists. The chain recombines TRBV7-5 with TRBJ1-1; the D segment call TRBD1 is taken from the table without a DNA check. TRBV7-5 is reported as a pseudogene. The CDR3 contains 17 residues when both ends are counted. CDR3: CISVPEARRDRGAKAFF.

This clonotype has ten or more counts. The V and J genes are TRBV4-1 and TRBJ1-2, with TRBD1 matching over 7 bases. CDR1 MGHRA and CDR2 YSYEKL come from the germline V gene. The CDR3 sequence is 15 residues long. With 0 bases clipped from V and 2 bases from J, the junction kept 3 bases outside the gene matches. The CDR3 region has the DNA TGCGCCAGCAGCCAAGATGACAGGGAGAACTATGGCTACACCTTC. It codes for CASSQDDRENYGYTF.

This clonotype was seen many times. V gene TRBV20-1 combines with J gene TRBJ2-2; no definite D call. In germline, CDR1 is DFQATT, CDR2 SNEGSKA (reference sequence). This CDR3 contains 11 residues. Trimming left V 2 bases short and J 5 bases short, with 3 bases between. CDR3 in DNA: TGCAGTGCTAGAAGAACCGGGGAGCTGTTTTTT. Amino acids: CSARRTGELFF.

This clonotype has at least ten counts. This chain links TRBV13 with TRBJ1-1; D might be TRBD1 (6 bases). In germline, CDR1 is PRHDT, CDR2 FYEKMQ (reference sequence). The length of the CDR3 is 14 residues. With 5 bases removed from V and 4 bases from J, the gap between germline ends came to 14 bases. CDR3 sequence: CASSRAGVGTEAFF. Here the CDR3 DNA reads TGTGCCAGCAGCAGAGCAGGGGTAGGCACTGAAGCTTTCTTT.

This clonotype has at least ten counts. The chain carries TRBV5-1 and TRBJ1-1; the match to TRBD1 covers 8 bases. Losses at the gene ends were 1 base for V and 0 bases for J; bases not matched to a gene: 8. Germline assignment: CDR1 SGHRS and CDR2 YFSETQ. The CDR3 is made up of 17 amino acids. The CDR3 loop reads CASSLQTGQGMNTEAFF. As DNA, the CDR3 is TGCGCCAGCAGCTTGCAGACTGGACAGGGAATGAACACTGAAGCTTTCTTT.

This clonotype was seen many times. V is TRBV20-1 and J is TRBJ2-1; TRBD2 aligns across 9 bases. V was clipped by 4 bases and J by 7 bases; unmatched bases: 14. The CDR3 is 16 residues long. Germline V gene data show CDR1 as DFQATT and CDR2 as SNEGSKA (reference sequence). CDR3 sequence reads: CSATLSAGGPGNEQFF. CDR3 coding DNA: TGCAGTGCTACTCTGTCGGCGGGAGGGCCCGGGAATGAGCAGTTCTTC.

This clonotype was observed at least ten times. V gene TRBV7-3 combines with J gene TRBJ2-5; 7 bases line up with TRBD1. The CDR3 is made up of 14 amino acids. The germline V gene has CDR1 SGHTA and CDR2 FQGTGA. J was trimmed by 5 bases and V by 5 bases; bases with no gene match: 8. Here the CDR3 reads CASSGNTGAETQYF. For the CDR3, the DNA is TGTGCCAGCAGCGGAAATACAGGGGCCGAGACCCAGTACTTC.

In this sample, this clonotype turned up many times. The chain has TRBV6-4 and TRBJ2-1, with D maybe TRBD1 (6 bases). V was trimmed by 2 bases and J by 0 bases, leaving 8 bases between them. This CDR3 is 15 amino acids long. CDR1 is MRHNA, CDR2 SNTAGT, per germline. CDR3 bases: TGTGCCAGCAGTGACCAGACAGGCTCCTACAATGAGCAGTTCTTC. Translating it yields CASSDQTGSYNEQFF.

This clonotype showed up many times. V gene TRBV25-1 combines with J gene TRBJ2-6, with no clear D. Trimming took 2 bases from V and 0 from J, leaving 5 bases between them. The CDR3 runs 15 residues. Per the germline V gene, CDR1 is MGHDK and CDR2 is SYGVNS. CDR3 in amino acids: CASSESSSGANVLTF. DNA for the CDR3: TGTGCCAGCAGTGAAAGTAGCTCTGGGGCCAACGTCCTGACTTTC.

This clonotype was counted at least ten times. The chain is built from TRBV20-1 and TRBJ1-1; D is possibly TRBD1 (5 bases). The germline gives CDR1 DFQATT, CDR2 SNEGSKA (reference sequence). The CDR3 spans 15 residues. V was trimmed by 2 bases and J by 1 base, leaving 14 bases between them. CDR3 region: CSARWGIGRNTEAFF. Written as DNA, the CDR3 is TGCAGTGCTAGATGGGGGATTGGTAGGAACACTGAAGCTTTCTTT.

This clonotype was observed at least ten times. The rearrangement links TRBV5-1 to TRBJ2-3, with D tentatively TRBD1 (5 bases). The CDR3 runs 14 residues. Germline CDR1 reads SGHRS; CDR2 reads YFSETQ. V was pared by 1 base and J by 1 base, with 7 bases between. The DNA of the CDR3 is TGCGCCAGCAGCTTGTCACAGGGCACAGATACGCAGTATTTT. This gives the protein CASSLSQGTDTQYF.

This clonotype was observed many times. The chain joins TRBV5-4 to TRBJ2-2; D uncertain. Trimming took 4 bases from V and 3 from J, leaving 7 bases between them. Germline V gene data show CDR1 as SGHNT and CDR2 as YYREEE (reference sequence). This CDR3 spans 13 amino acids. The CDR3 region has the DNA TGTGCCAGCAGCATGACTCACACCGGGGAGCTGTTTTTT. Amino acid sequence: CASSMTHTGELFF.

This clonotype was seen many times. This chain connects TRBV5-1 to TRBJ2-2; no definite D call. The CDR3 runs to 14 residues. The germline V and J ends were trimmed by 1 base and 2 bases, with 6 bases remaining between them. The germline CDR1 and CDR2 sequences are SGHRS and YFSETQ. The CDR3 DNA reads TGCGCCAGCAGCTTGTCCCTTAACACCGGGGAGCTGTTTTTT. Amino acids: CASSLSLNTGELFF.

There are many counts of this clonotype. This chain connects TRBV20-1 to TRBJ2-5, with 7 nucleotides matching TRBD2. J gave up 7 bases and V 3 bases, and 14 bases lay outside the gene matches. Germline V lookup: CDR1 DFQATT, CDR2 SNEGSKA (reference sequence). The CDR3 has 15 amino acids. DNA for the CDR3: TGCAGTGCTAGGGGCGTACGGGAGGCCGCTTGGACCCAGTACTTC. This translates into CSARGVREAAWTQYF.

This clonotype was observed at least ten times. The chain has TRBV6-5 and TRBJ1-4; 7 bases fit TRBD1. V dropped 5 bases and J dropped 12; count of bases not matched to a gene: 15. CDR1 is MNHEY and CDR2 is SVGAGI in the germline V gene. The CDR3 sequence is 15 residues long. The CDR3 region is CASSPPGGALLELFF. DNA for the CDR3: TGTGCCAGCAGTCCACCAGGGGGTGCCCTTTTGGAACTGTTTTTT.

This clonotype showed up many times. The rearrangement links TRBV5-6 to TRBJ2-4; possible D gene TRBD2, 5 bases. CDR1 and CDR2 (germline): SGHDT, YYEEEE. Trimming took off 0 bases at V and 2 bases at J, with 6 bases between the two ends. The CDR3 consists of 14 residues. DNA of the CDR3: TGTGCCAGCAGCTTGGCGGGGTCCAAAAACATTCAGTACTTC. Its protein product is CASSLAGSKNIQYF.